Listed below are T cell receptor beta chains from one sample, sequenced in a study of T-cell reconstitution after alpha-beta-depleted transplantation in children. TCRdb processed the PCR reads anew with MiXCR; each CDR3 protein has one entry. The sample records roughly 670,000 distinct CDR3 sequences, under 15% being singletons. The sequences come from PBMCs, collected before TCRalphabeta/CD19-depleted stem cell transplant. Every receptor here comes from a girl aged 2-15 years with congenital amegakaryocytic thrombocytopenia, due to receive a stem cell transplant. Each CDR3 is given with its conserved first and last residue. Expanded clones are given a class, and other clones once, few, many or no size at all.

j_call clone_size v_call cdr3_aa
TRBJ2-1 many TRBV9 CASSDKISYNEQFF
TRBJ2-3 few TRBV7-9 CASSSSRVRSTDTQYF
TRBJ2-1 many TRBV5-1 CASSLVTSYNEQFF
TRBJ2-5 many TRBV5-1 CASSLDRFQETQYF
TRBJ2-5 few TRBV20-1 CSARDVRRQETQYF
TRBJ2-2 . TRBV18 CASSPEQGNTGELFF
TRBJ1-2 . TRBV27 CASSPWVLGYGYTF
TRBJ2-7 many TRBV12-3/TRBV12-4 CASSLLWQGPYEQYF
TRBJ2-7 . TRBV5-1 CASSNSPGQGYEQYF
TRBJ2-1 . TRBV7-9 CASSFFVAPLNNEQFF
TRBJ1-1 . TRBV28 CASSLLLGWGKSNTEAFF
TRBJ2-3 many TRBV5-1 CASYLIPSGSFADTQYF
TRBJ2-7 many TRBV12-3/TRBV12-4 CASSSPTGGYEQYF
TRBJ2-3 many TRBV5-4 CASSVPLRQGYTDTQYF
TRBJ2-7 . TRBV29-1 CSVEDPRDEQYF